This T cell receptor beta chain emerged from a study of blood T cells in healthy people across ages. Using a J-beta primer mix together with a sample-barcoded 5' primer, a second PCR was run for about 7 to 12 cycles. TCRdb reprocessed the 5' RACE reads via MiXCR and lists one record per CDR3 protein. This table holds 600,000 to 850,000 distinct CDR3 sequences, 25% found once. As regards this clonotype: Sequence at one end of the junction differs from germline and may be a read error.

These same records also appear under a second study, on T cells of mothers and their children.

This receptor was identified in a boy between 10 and 17 years old in good health. Sequenced: blood.

This CDR3 reads CSAGGQNSNQPQHF. The CDR3 region has the DNA TGTAGTGCTGGGGGACAGAATAGCAATCAGCCCCAGCATTTT. The gene calls are TRBV20-1 and TRBJ1-5; 7 bases fit TRBD1. Germline V gene data show CDR1 as DFQATT and CDR2 as SNEGSKA (reference sequence). This CDR3 spans 14 amino acids.